The rows below give T cell receptor beta chains drawn from one sample of a study of neurological immune-mediated disorders. TCRdb analysed the 5' RACE reads with MiXCR anew, one entry per CDR3 protein. The repertoire includes roughly 62,000 distinct CDR3 sequences, 4% to 5.5% of them detected once, and around 3.3% sits in the top ten. The sample consisted of PBMCs. These receptors were obtained from a woman between 50 and 59 years old with multiple sclerosis. Both conserved end residues are part of each CDR3. Fields, in order: D gene, V gene, J gene, clone size, CDR3 DNA, CDR3 protein. A D gene is named only where the DNA matches it firmly. Some rows mark clone size as missing; the rest say once, few, many or name a class of expanded clone.

D gene: .; V gene: TRBV2; J gene: TRBJ2-6; clone size: many; CDR3 DNA: TGTGCCAGCAGTGAAAGTCTCAGGCCGAACTCTGGGGCCAACGTCCTGACTTTC; CDR3 protein: CASSESLRPNSGANVLTF
D gene: .; V gene: TRBV28; J gene: TRBJ1-5; clone size: many; CDR3 DNA: TGTGCCAGCAGATCCGGAAAAAGGGAACATCAGCCCCAGCATTTT; CDR3 protein: CASRSGKREHQPQHF
D gene: .; V gene: TRBV7-2; J gene: TRBJ2-5; clone size: many; CDR3 DNA: TGTGCCAGCAGCCTGGGGGTGGGACTCCAAGAGACCCAGTACTTC; CDR3 protein: CASSLGVGLQETQYF
D gene: TRBD1; V gene: TRBV15; J gene: TRBJ2-2; clone size: medium-sized; CDR3 DNA: TGTGCCACCAGCAGAGATTGGACAGGGACCACCGGGGAGCTGTTTTTT; CDR3 protein: CATSRDWTGTTGELFF
D gene: TRBD2; V gene: TRBV20-1; J gene: TRBJ2-5; clone size: many; CDR3 DNA: TGCAGTGCTAGAGACCTAGCGGGGGGGAGGGAGACCCAGTACTTC; CDR3 protein: CSARDLAGGRETQYF
D gene: TRBD2; V gene: TRBV6-1; J gene: TRBJ2-2; clone size: many; CDR3 DNA: TGTGCCAGCAGGAAGGTAGCGGGGGATACCGGGGAGCTGTTTTTT; CDR3 protein: CASRKVAGDTGELFF
D gene: .; V gene: TRBV7-9; J gene: TRBJ1-1; clone size: .; CDR3 DNA: TGTGCCAGCAGCTTTTTACAGGGATTTGAGAATGAAGCTTTCTTT; CDR3 protein: CASSFLQGFENEAFF
D gene: .; V gene: TRBV10-2; J gene: TRBJ2-5; clone size: many; CDR3 DNA: TGCGCCAGCAGAACCATTGTGGAAGAGACCCAGTACTTC; CDR3 protein: CASRTIVEETQYF
D gene: TRBD2; V gene: TRBV20-1; J gene: TRBJ2-1; clone size: many; CDR3 DNA: TGCAGTGCTAGAGAAGGCGGGAGCTCCTACAATGAGCAGTTCTTC; CDR3 protein: CSAREGGSSYNEQFF
D gene: .; V gene: TRBV5-1; J gene: TRBJ1-4; clone size: many; CDR3 DNA: TGCGCCAGCAGCTTGGCGGCAACCGAAAGAGAAAAACTGTTTTTT; CDR3 protein: CASSLAATEREKLFF
D gene: .; V gene: TRBV20-1; J gene: TRBJ2-3; clone size: few; CDR3 DNA: TGCAGTGCGGGAGGGGGCGGGGCAGATACGCAGTATTTT; CDR3 protein: CSAGGGGADTQYF
D gene: .; V gene: TRBV5-1; J gene: TRBJ1-4; clone size: many; CDR3 DNA: TGCGCCAGCAGCTTAATGGGCCTTGAAAAACTGTTTTTT; CDR3 protein: CASSLMGLEKLFF
D gene: .; V gene: TRBV7-8; J gene: TRBJ2-1; clone size: many; CDR3 DNA: TGTGCCAGCAGCTTAACCTATAGGCATGAGCAGTTCTTC; CDR3 protein: CASSLTYRHEQFF
D gene: TRBD2; V gene: TRBV12-3/TRBV12-4; J gene: TRBJ2-3; clone size: many; CDR3 DNA: TGTGCCAGCAGCCGTAGCGGGGACTACACAGATACGCAGTATTTT; CDR3 protein: CASSRSGDYTDTQYF
D gene: .; V gene: TRBV20-1; J gene: TRBJ2-2; clone size: many; CDR3 DNA: TGCAGTGCTAGAGAGACCCTAAACACCGGGGAGCTGTTTTTT; CDR3 protein: CSARETLNTGELFF
D gene: TRBD2; V gene: TRBV20-1; J gene: TRBJ2-5; clone size: many; CDR3 DNA: TGCAGTGCTACCGGGACTAGCGGGGTCGAGACCCAGTACTTC; CDR3 protein: CSATGTSGVETQYF
D gene: TRBD1; V gene: TRBV5-1; J gene: TRBJ2-7; clone size: many; CDR3 DNA: TGCGCCAGCAGCTTTGGGACAGGGGGCCCCTACGAGCAGTACTTC; CDR3 protein: CASSFGTGGPYEQYF
D gene: .; V gene: TRBV20-1; J gene: TRBJ1-6; clone size: many; CDR3 DNA: TGCAGTGCTAGAGATCCTGTCAGGGGTACTCAACCCCTCCACTTT; CDR3 protein: CSARDPVRGTQPLHF
D gene: .; V gene: TRBV7-2; J gene: TRBJ1-2; clone size: many; CDR3 DNA: TGTGCCAGCAGCTTAATCGTGGGGAACTATGGCTACACCTTC; CDR3 protein: CASSLIVGNYGYTF
D gene: TRBD1; V gene: TRBV29-1; J gene: TRBJ2-7; clone size: many; CDR3 DNA: TGCAGCGTTGAAGATCACAGGGGGCGTAACTACGAGCAGTACTTC; CDR3 protein: CSVEDHRGRNYEQYF
D gene: .; V gene: TRBV20-1; J gene: TRBJ2-4; clone size: many; CDR3 DNA: TGCAGTGGGGGGCAGTCCGAAAACATTCAGTACTTC; CDR3 protein: CSGGQSENIQYF
D gene: .; V gene: TRBV24-1; J gene: TRBJ1-1; clone size: many; CDR3 DNA: TGTGCCACCAGTGATGTCGTGGGCTCGGAAGCTTTCTTT; CDR3 protein: CATSDVVGSEAFF
D gene: .; V gene: TRBV29-1; J gene: TRBJ2-3; clone size: many; CDR3 DNA: TGCAGCGTTGATCGTGGGTCCACAGATACGCAGTATTTT; CDR3 protein: CSVDRGSTDTQYF
D gene: .; V gene: TRBV6-6; J gene: TRBJ1-1; clone size: .; CDR3 DNA: TGTGCCAGCCACCTCGAGGGGTCTGAAGCTTTCTTT; CDR3 protein: CASHLEGSEAFF
D gene: .; V gene: TRBV3-1; J gene: TRBJ1-3; clone size: many; CDR3 DNA: TGTGCCAGCAGCCACCTCGGTGCGGGAAACACCATATATTTT; CDR3 protein: CASSHLGAGNTIYF
D gene: .; V gene: TRBV5-1; J gene: TRBJ2-3; clone size: many; CDR3 DNA: TGCGCCAGCAGCTGGACCAACACTCGGAGCACAGATACGCAGTATTTT; CDR3 protein: CASSWTNTRSTDTQYF
D gene: .; V gene: TRBV5-6; J gene: TRBJ1-2; clone size: many; CDR3 DNA: TGTGCCAGCAGCCGGCTCGTTGTCGACTACACCTTC; CDR3 protein: CASSRLVVDYTF
D gene: TRBD1; V gene: TRBV10-3; J gene: TRBJ2-1; clone size: many; CDR3 DNA: TGTGCCATCAGTGCCGGGACAGCGGAGGTCGAGCAGTTCTTC; CDR3 protein: CAISAGTAEVEQFF